One TCR beta chain is described in this entry. The data were taken from a study of blood T cell repertoires in COVID-19. Study-wide context: Sites in the United States, Italy and Spain provided acute and convalescent COVID-19 samples. PBMCs, B-cell-depleted T cells, or T cells provided the cDNA or gDNA that made up the material.

Per the study methods: The authors estimated nucleated cell counts from reference gene primer amplification. TCRdb's table, derived via immunoSEQ multiplex PCR, lists solely in-frame clones and lacks some. V and J calls plus clone size are reproduced from that table; the DNA served to infer D and trimming. The table includes 130,000 or so clones, more than 70% detected once. The junction had 8 bases not matched to a gene; V was cut back by 1 base and J by 6 bases. Looked up from germline, CDR1 is SGHRS and CDR2 is YFSETQ. CDR3 length: 16 residues. This clonotype originated in a man between 60 and 75 years old with acute or convalescent COVID-19. The chain couples TRBV5-1 to TRBJ2-4; TRBD2 matches 9 bases. The source material was peripheral blood. The CDR3 sequence is CASSLLAGGPGNIQYF. The CDR3 DNA reads as TGCGCCAGCAGCTTGTTGGCGGGAGGGCCAGGAAACATTCAGTACTTC.